A single sample is the source of the 27 T cell receptor beta chains below, sequenced in a study of T cells in Graves' hyperthyroidism and ophthalmopathy. Researchers took RNA transcripts and amplified the TCR beta CDR3 regions from them. During a first-round RT-PCR of the TCR CDR3, the HTBI primer set was used. A single record per CDR3 protein comes from TCRdb applying MiXCR to the multiplex PCR reads. The repertoire consists of 500,000 to 650,000 distinct CDR3 sequences, with roughly 14% occurring once and the leading ten covering about an eighth. Material: blood. The source of these receptors is a woman in her forties or fifties with Graves' ophthalmopathy.

This clonotype was counted ten times or more. The chain combines TRBV20-1 with TRBJ2-1; the match to TRBD1 covers 12 bases. In germline, CDR1 is DFQATT, CDR2 SNEGSKA (reference sequence). The V segment lost 1 base and the J segment 7 bases; nucleotides outside the gene matches: 5. This CDR3 spans 15 amino acids. The CDR3 DNA sequence: TGCAGTGCTAGAGCGGGACAGGGGGCGCTAAATGAGCAGTTCTTC. Translated, it gives CSARAGQGALNEQFF.

This clonotype was recorded at least ten times. The J gene is TRBJ2-1, the V gene TRBV6-1; TRBD2 is a possible D gene (5 bases). V was cut by 2 bases and J by 2 bases, with 7 bases left in between. Per the germline V gene, CDR1 is MNHNS and CDR2 is SASEGT. The CDR3 is made up of 14 amino acids. This CDR3 is CASSERGTYNEQFF. The CDR3 DNA is TGTGCCAGCAGTGAAAGAGGGACCTACAATGAGCAGTTCTTC.

There are many counts of this clonotype. This sequence joins TRBV5-1 and TRBJ2-1; 13 nucleotides align to TRBD2. Trimming cost V 4 bases and J 7 bases; bases outside gene matches: 2. Per the germline V gene, CDR1 is SGHRS and CDR2 is YFSETQ. The length of the CDR3 is 14 residues. The CDR3 reads CASSTGLAGNEQFF. The CDR3 coding sequence is TGCGCCAGCAGCACGGGACTAGCGGGAAATGAGCAGTTCTTC.

The CDR3 loop reads CASSPPSGPGTDTQYF. The CDR3 DNA reads as TGTGCCAGCAGCCCACCATCAGGACCAGGCACAGATACGCAGTATTTT. V usage is TRBV7-9 and J usage is TRBJ2-3, with no clear D. Germline V lookup: CDR1 SEHNR, CDR2 FQNEAQ (reference sequence). The CDR3 extends over 16 amino acids. Trimming took 5 bases from V and 1 from J, leaving 16 bases between them.

This clonotype showed up just a few times. This chain uses TRBV19 with TRBJ1-5, with D unclear. Between the trimmed V and J ends, which lost 3 bases and 7 bases, there was a span of 13 bases. Germline CDR1 is LNHDA and CDR2 is SQIVND (reference sequence). The CDR3 loop spans 14 amino acids. The DNA for the CDR3 is TGTGCCAGTAGTATGGTAGGGCAGTGGCAGCCCCAGCATTTT. Translated, it gives CASSMVGQWQPQHF.

The gene calls are TRBV7-9 and TRBJ2-7; TRBD2 agrees at 9 bases. This CDR3 spans 14 amino acids. Germline-derived CDR1 and CDR2 are SEHNR and FQNEAQ (reference sequence). V lost 6 bases and J lost 6; bases outside the gene matches: 9. CDR3 amino acids: CASRTIAGVPEQYF. The CDR3 coding sequence is TGTGCCAGCAGAACTATAGCGGGAGTGCCCGAGCAGTACTTC.

Many counts were recorded for this clonotype. The genes are TRBV3-1 and TRBJ1-1; 8 bases are shared with TRBD1. The CDR3 length is 15 residues. J was trimmed by 3 bases and V by 4 bases; bases with no gene match: 7. CDR1 LGHDT and CDR2 YNNKEL come from the germline V gene (reference sequence). DNA for the CDR3: TGTGCCAGCAGCCTCGGGGACAGGCTGTACACTGAAGCTTTCTTT. This codes for CASSLGDRLYTEAFF.

This clonotype was detected ten times or more. The V gene is TRBV28, the J gene TRBJ2-1; D possibly uses TRBD1 or TRBD2 (5 bases each). The length of the CDR3 is 14 residues. Trimming left V 6 bases short and J 0 bases short, with 9 bases between. CDR1 is MDHEN and CDR2 is SYDVKM in the germline V gene. The CDR3 spells CASSGGGSYNEQFF. The CDR3, as DNA: TGTGCCAGCAGCGGTGGGGGCTCCTACAATGAGCAGTTCTTC.

V and J are TRBV10-3 and TRBJ1-3, with 9 positions matching TRBD1. V was pared by 6 bases and J by 0 bases, with 6 bases of the junction left unmatched. Germline lookup yields CDR1 ENHRY and CDR2 SYGVKD. The CDR3 is 16 amino acids. The CDR3 DNA reads TGTGCCATCAGCCTTACAGGGGGCGCCTCTGGAAACACCATATATTTT. It translates to CAISLTGGASGNTIYF.

The sample holds a few counts of this clonotype. J is TRBJ1-1 and V is TRBV25-1; D is uncertain. V dropped 2 bases and J dropped 0 bases, with 10 bases sitting between them. Germline V gene data show CDR1 as MGHDK and CDR2 as SYGVNS. The CDR3 has 15 residues. CDR3 nucleotides: TGTGCCAGCAGTGAAGGTCACCGGATGAACACTGAAGCTTTCTTT. Translated: CASSEGHRMNTEAFF.

This clonotype was counted many times. This rearrangement joins TRBV28 to TRBJ1-1; 7 positions match TRBD1. The junction had 7 bases not matched to a gene; V was cut back by 4 bases and J by 5 bases. This CDR3 has 14 residues. Germline V gene data show CDR1 as MDHEN and CDR2 as SYDVKM. CDR3 in DNA: TGTGCCAGCAGTTACAGGGGTGTAGGGACTGAAGCTTTCTTT. Translation: CASSYRGVGTEAFF.

In this sample, this clonotype turned up many times. V usage is TRBV7-2 and J usage is TRBJ2-7; D not resolved. V lost 2 bases to trimming and J lost 2 bases, with 13 bases between them. From germline, CDR1 is SGHTA and CDR2 FQGNSA. This CDR3 contains 15 residues. CDR3 region: CASSLLAYLTYEQYF. The CDR3 DNA follows: TGTGCCAGCAGCTTATTGGCCTACCTAACCTACGAGCAGTACTTC.

This clonotype was recorded at least ten times. The rearrangement joins TRBV5-1 to TRBJ2-6, with 8 bases that match TRBD2. J lost 0 bases, V lost 7 bases, and 12 bases had no gene match. The germline gives CDR1 SGHRS, CDR2 YFSETQ. The CDR3 extends over 18 amino acids. CDR3 region: CASSPAGGPNSGANVLTF. As DNA, the CDR3 is TGCGCCAGCTCCCCTGCGGGGGGACCCAACTCTGGGGCCAACGTCCTGACTTTC. Based on the CDR3 plus reference TRBV5-1 and TRBJ2-6, the full variable domain is KAGVTQTPRYLIKTRGQQVTLSCSPISGHRSVSWYQQTPGQGLQFLFEYFSETQRNKGNFPGRFSGRQFSNSRSEMNVSTLELGDSALYLCASSPAGGPNSGANVLTFGAGSRLTVL.

A few counts support this clonotype. The chain recombines TRBV4-3 with TRBJ1-2; TRBD1 is a possible D gene (6 bases). Germline CDR1 reads LGHNA; CDR2 reads YSLEER. The CDR3 is 17 amino acids. V lost 0 bases to trimming and J lost 4 bases, with 18 bases between them. CDR3 DNA: TGCGCCAGCAGCCAAGATTTATCGGACAGACTGGGCTATGGCTACACCTTC. Translating gives CASSQDLSDRLGYGYTF.

Ten or more counts support this clonotype. The chain joins TRBV5-1 to TRBJ2-1; 9 nucleotides line up with TRBD2. Germline-derived CDR1 and CDR2 are SGHRS and YFSETQ. The ends lost 2 bases at V and 9 bases at J; junction bases unmatched: 15. The CDR3 consists of 17 residues. The CDR3 region is CASSLTSGASGMGEQFF. The CDR3 DNA reads TGCGCCAGCAGCTTAACTTCTGGGGCTAGCGGGATGGGTGAGCAGTTCTTC. Full variable domain (outside the CDR3, taken from reference TRBV5-1 and TRBJ2-1): KAGVTQTPRYLIKTRGQQVTLSCSPISGHRSVSWYQQTPGQGLQFLFEYFSETQRNKGNFPGRFSGRQFSNSRSEMNVSTLELGDSALYLCASSLTSGASGMGEQFFGPGTRLTVL.

This clonotype has a count of ten or more. This rearrangement joins TRBV6-1 to TRBJ1-1; unclear D gene. Trimming removed 8 bases from V and 0 bases from J, with 10 bases in between. This CDR3 region has 13 residues. Germline loops: CDR1 MNHNS, CDR2 SASEGT. The CDR3 DNA reads TGTGCCAGCGGGCGGAGGGTGAACACTGAAGCTTTCTTT. Its protein is CASGRRVNTEAFF.

This clonotype has a count of ten or more. The rearrangement links TRBV20-1 to TRBJ2-4; D not resolved. The CDR3 extends over 12 amino acids. The germline CDR1 and CDR2 sequences are DFQATT and SNEGSKA (reference sequence). The V and J ends lost 6 bases and 3 bases respectively, with 9 bases between them. The CDR3 loop is CSAQNDKNIQYF. The CDR3 nucleotides are TGCAGTGCCCAGAATGACAAAAACATTCAGTACTTC.

This clonotype was picked up many times. The chain joins TRBV9 to TRBJ1-2, with 7 positions matching TRBD1. After removal of 4 bases from V and 4 bases from J, the junction contained 7 bases not matched to a gene. Germline values: CDR1 SGDLS, CDR2 YYNGEE. The CDR3 spans 14 residues. This chain's CDR3 is CASSRPTGTYGYTF. As DNA, the CDR3 is TGTGCCAGCAGCCGCCCGACAGGGACCTATGGCTACACCTTC.

This clonotype was found many times. The chain uses TRBV12-3 or TRBV12-4 and TRBJ2-7, with TRBD1 identical over 11 bases. CDR3 length equals 14 residues. The J segment lost 6 bases and the V segment lost 4 bases, leaving 5 bases of the junction unmatched. CDR3 loop: CASSYHGTGGEQYF. CDR3 nucleotide sequence: TGTGCCAGCAGTTATCACGGGACAGGGGGCGAGCAGTACTTC.

The V call is TRBV29-1, the J call TRBJ2-7; unclear D gene. Germline V CDR1 and CDR2: SQVTM, ANQGSEA. Trimming left V 4 bases short and J 0 bases short, with 13 bases between. The CDR3 length is 14 residues. Here the CDR3 DNA reads TGCAGCGTTGGCCCCAATGCGGCCTCCTACGAGCAGTACTTC. Encoded protein: CSVGPNAASYEQYF.

This clonotype was observed many times. The CDR3 spells CASTIRPGVSYEQYF. CDR3 nucleotide sequence: TGTGCCAGCACCATCCGCCCCGGGGTGTCCTACGAGCAGTACTTC. The chain couples TRBV28 to TRBJ2-7, with D tentatively TRBD2 (5 bases). The CDR3 extends over 15 amino acids. The germline gives CDR1 MDHEN, CDR2 SYDVKM. Between the trimmed V and J ends, which lost 7 bases and 1 base, there was a span of 17 bases. The complete variable domain, with remaining parts taken from reference TRBV28 and TRBJ2-7, reads DVKVTQSSRYLVKRTGEKVFLECVQDMDHENMFWYRQDPGLGLRLIYFSYDVKMKEKGDIPEGYSVSREKKERFSLILESASTNQTSMYLCASTIRPGVSYEQYFGPGTRLTVT.

The J gene is TRBJ2-1, the V gene TRBV20-1, with a tentative D call TRBD1 (6 bases). Germline values: CDR1 DFQATT, CDR2 SNEGSKA (reference sequence). The CDR3 totals 13 residues. Between the trimmed V and J ends, which lost 3 bases and 3 bases, there was a span of 9 bases. Here the CDR3 DNA reads TGCAGTGCTAGGACAGGTTACTACAATGAGCAGTTCTTC. Encoded protein: CSARTGYYNEQFF.

The table lists this clonotype with a few counts. At one end, the junction sequence differs from germline, possibly due to a read error. This chain joins TRBV4-2 and TRBJ2-7, with 8 positions matching TRBD2. This CDR3 has 16 amino acids. Germline V gives CDR1 LGHNA, CDR2 YNFKEQ. The CDR3 loop reads CASGQVAQAGATEQYF. In DNA, the CDR3 is TGTGCCAGCGGCCAAGTCGCCCAAGCGGGAGCCACCGAGCAGTACTTC.

At least ten counts were recorded for this clonotype. This chain uses TRBV20-1 with TRBJ2-7; 12 bases agree with TRBD2. Germline values: CDR1 DFQATT, CDR2 SNEGSKA (reference sequence). The CDR3 totals 15 residues. V lost 4 bases and J lost 2; bases outside the gene matches: 6. Here the CDR3 DNA reads TGCAGTGCTACTAGCGGGAGGGCCAACACCTACGAGCAGTACTTC. It translates to CSATSGRANTYEQYF.

This clonotype was seen repeatedly, ten times or more. The genes are TRBV5-1 and TRBJ1-5, with TRBD1 matching over 10 bases. Germline CDR1 SGHRS, CDR2 YFSETQ. This CDR3 is 14 amino acids long. J was trimmed by 6 bases and V by 4 bases; bases with no gene match: 4. The CDR3 reads CASSPGTGVQPQHF. CDR3 nucleotides: TGCGCCAGCAGCCCCGGGACAGGGGTTCAGCCCCAGCATTTT.

Only a few counts were recorded for this clonotype. J is TRBJ2-2 and V is TRBV19; TRBD1 might be the D (6 bases). V shed 3 bases and J shed 6 bases, with 20 bases lying between them. The CDR3 contains 17 residues. Germline lookup yields CDR1 LNHDA and CDR2 SQIVND (reference sequence). CDR3: CASSIVIGAGESGELFF. The CDR3 DNA reads as TGTGCCAGTAGTATTGTAATTGGGGCAGGGGAATCCGGGGAGCTGTTTTTT.

Concerning this clonotype: At one of its ends the junction is not consistent with the germline gene, which may arise from a read error. V is TRBV14 and J is TRBJ2-5; D is ambiguous. The CDR3 totals 16 residues. In germline, CDR1 is SGHDN, CDR2 FVKESK. The CDR3 coding sequence is TGTGCCAGCGGCCAAGGCTCCTTTGTAGGCCCAGAGACCCAGTACTTC. It translates to CASGQGSFVGPETQYF.